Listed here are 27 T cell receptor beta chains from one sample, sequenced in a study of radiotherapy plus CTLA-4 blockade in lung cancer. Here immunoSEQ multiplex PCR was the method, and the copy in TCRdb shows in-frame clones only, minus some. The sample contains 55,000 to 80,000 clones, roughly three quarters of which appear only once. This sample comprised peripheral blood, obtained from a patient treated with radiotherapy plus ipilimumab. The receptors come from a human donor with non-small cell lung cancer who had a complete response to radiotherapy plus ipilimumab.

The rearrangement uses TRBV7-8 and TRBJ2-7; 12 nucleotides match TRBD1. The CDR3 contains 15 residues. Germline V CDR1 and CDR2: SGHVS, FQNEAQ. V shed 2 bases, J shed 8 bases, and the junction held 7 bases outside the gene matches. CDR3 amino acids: CASSLSGTGGNKQYV. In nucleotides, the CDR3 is TGTGCCAGCAGCTTATCTGGGACAGGGGGCAACAAGCAGTACGTC.

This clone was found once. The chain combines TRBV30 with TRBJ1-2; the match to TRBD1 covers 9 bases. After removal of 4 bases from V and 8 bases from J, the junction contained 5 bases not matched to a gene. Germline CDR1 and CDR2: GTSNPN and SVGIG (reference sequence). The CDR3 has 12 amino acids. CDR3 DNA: TGTGCCTGGAATACCGGGACAGGGGGCTACACCTTC. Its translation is CAWNTGTGGYTF.

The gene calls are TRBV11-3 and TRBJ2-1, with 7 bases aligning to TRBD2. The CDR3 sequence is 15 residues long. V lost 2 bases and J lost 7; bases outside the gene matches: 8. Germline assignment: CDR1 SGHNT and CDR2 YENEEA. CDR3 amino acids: CASSLTAGAGNEQFF. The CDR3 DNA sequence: TGTGCCAGCAGCTTAACGGCGGGAGCGGGGAATGAGCAGTTCTTC.

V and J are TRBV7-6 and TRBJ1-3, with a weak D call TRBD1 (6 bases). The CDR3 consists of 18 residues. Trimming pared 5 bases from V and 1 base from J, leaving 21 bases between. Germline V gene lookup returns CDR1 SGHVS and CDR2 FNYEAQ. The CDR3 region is CASSRTGRRSVSGNTIYF. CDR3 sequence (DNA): TGTGCCAGCAGCCGAACAGGGAGGAGAAGTGTATCTGGAAACACCATATATTTT.

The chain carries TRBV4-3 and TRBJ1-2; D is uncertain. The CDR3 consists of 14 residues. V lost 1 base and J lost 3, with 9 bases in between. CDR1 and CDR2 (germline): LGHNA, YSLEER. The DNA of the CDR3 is TGCGCCAGCAGCCAAGCGAACACCGACTATGGCTACACCTTC. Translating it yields CASSQANTDYGYTF.

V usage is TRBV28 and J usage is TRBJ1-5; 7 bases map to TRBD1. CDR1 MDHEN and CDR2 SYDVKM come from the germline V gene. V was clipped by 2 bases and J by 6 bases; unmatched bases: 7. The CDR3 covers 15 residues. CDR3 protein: CASSLPRGGTQPQHF. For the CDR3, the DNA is TGTGCCAGCAGTTTACCCAGGGGGGGTACTCAGCCCCAGCATTTT.

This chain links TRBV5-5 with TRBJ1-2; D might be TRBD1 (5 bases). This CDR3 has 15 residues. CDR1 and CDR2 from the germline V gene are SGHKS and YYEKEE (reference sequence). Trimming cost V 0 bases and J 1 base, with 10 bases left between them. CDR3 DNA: TGTGCCAGCAGCTTGGGCTCGGACATTAACTATGGCTACACCTTC. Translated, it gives CASSLGSDINYGYTF.

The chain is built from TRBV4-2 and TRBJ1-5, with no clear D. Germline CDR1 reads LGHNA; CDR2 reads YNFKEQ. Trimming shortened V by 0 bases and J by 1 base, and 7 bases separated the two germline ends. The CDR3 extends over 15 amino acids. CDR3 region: CASSQDSQSNQPQHF. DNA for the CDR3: TGTGCCAGCAGCCAAGATAGCCAGAGCAATCAGCCCCAGCATTTT.

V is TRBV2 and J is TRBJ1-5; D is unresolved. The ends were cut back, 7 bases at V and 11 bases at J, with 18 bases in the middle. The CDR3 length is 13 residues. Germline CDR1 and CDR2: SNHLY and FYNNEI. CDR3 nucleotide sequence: TGTGCCAGCAAGCAAGTCGGGAGTACGACCCAGCATTTT. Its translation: CASKQVGSTTQHF.

The DNA for the CDR3 is TGTGCCAGCAGTGATCAGGGACAGGGGGTGTCAAATGAGCAGTTCTTC. Translation gives CASSDQGQGVSNEQFF. V usage is TRBV6-4 and J usage is TRBJ2-1; the match to TRBD1 covers 11 bases. V shed 3 bases, J shed 7 bases, and the junction held 8 bases outside the gene matches. The CDR3 spans 16 residues. Germline CDR1 is MRHNA and CDR2 is SNTAGT.

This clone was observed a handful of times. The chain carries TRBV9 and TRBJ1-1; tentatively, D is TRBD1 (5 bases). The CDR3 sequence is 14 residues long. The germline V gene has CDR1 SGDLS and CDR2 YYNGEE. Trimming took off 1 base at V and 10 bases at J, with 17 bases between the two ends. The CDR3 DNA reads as TGTGCCAGCAGCGTACAGCAGGGCTCTGGTGGAGCTTTCTTT. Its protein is CASSVQQGSGGAFF.

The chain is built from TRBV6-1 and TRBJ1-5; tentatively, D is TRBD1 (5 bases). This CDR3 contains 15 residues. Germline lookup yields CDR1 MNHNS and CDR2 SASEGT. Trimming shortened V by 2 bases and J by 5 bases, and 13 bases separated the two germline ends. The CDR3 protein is CASSELGAHDQPQHF. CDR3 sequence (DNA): TGTGCCAGCAGTGAACTAGGGGCGCATGATCAGCCCCAGCATTTT.

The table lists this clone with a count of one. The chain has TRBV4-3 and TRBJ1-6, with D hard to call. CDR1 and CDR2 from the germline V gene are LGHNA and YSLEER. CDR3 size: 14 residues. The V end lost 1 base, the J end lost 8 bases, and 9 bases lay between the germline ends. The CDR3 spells CASSQASRDSPLHF. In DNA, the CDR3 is TGCGCCAGCAGCCAAGCGAGTAGGGATTCACCCCTCCACTTT.

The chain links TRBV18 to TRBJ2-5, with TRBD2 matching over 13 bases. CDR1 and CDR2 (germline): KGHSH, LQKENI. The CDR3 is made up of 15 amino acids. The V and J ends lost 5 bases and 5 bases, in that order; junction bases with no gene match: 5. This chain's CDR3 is CASSAGLAGVETQYF. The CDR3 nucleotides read TGTGCCAGCTCAGCCGGACTAGCGGGAGTGGAGACCCAGTACTTC.

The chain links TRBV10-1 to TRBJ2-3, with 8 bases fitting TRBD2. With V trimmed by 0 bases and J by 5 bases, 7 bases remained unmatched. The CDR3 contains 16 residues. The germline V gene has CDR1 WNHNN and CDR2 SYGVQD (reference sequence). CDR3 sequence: CASSESKRGKIDTQYF. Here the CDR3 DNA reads TGCGCCAGCAGTGAGTCGAAGCGGGGGAAAATAGATACGCAGTATTTT.

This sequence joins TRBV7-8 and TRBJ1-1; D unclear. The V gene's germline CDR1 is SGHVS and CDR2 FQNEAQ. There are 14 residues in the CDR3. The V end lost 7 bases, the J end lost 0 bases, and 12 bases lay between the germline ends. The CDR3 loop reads CASTVQNMNTEAFF. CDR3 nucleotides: TGTGCCAGCACCGTACAGAACATGAACACTGAAGCTTTCTTT.

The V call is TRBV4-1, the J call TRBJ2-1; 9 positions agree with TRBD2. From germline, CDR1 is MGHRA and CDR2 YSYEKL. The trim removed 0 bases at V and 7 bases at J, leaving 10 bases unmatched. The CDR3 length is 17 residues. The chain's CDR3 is CASSQDFRGRAVNEQFF. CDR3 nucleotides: TGCGCCAGCAGCCAAGACTTTCGCGGGAGGGCCGTGAATGAGCAGTTCTTC.

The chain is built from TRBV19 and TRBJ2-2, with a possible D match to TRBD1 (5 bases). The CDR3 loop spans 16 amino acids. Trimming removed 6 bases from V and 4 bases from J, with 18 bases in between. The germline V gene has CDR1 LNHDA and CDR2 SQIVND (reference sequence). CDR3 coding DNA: TGTGCCAGTAGATGGGGTCAGGGCGGCGGCACCGGGGAGCTGTTTTTT. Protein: CASRWGQGGGTGELFF.

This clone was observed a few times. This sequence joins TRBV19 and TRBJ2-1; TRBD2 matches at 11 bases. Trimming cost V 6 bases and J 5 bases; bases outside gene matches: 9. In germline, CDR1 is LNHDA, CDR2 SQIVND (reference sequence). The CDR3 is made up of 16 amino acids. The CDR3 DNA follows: TGTGCCAGTAGCTTACCGGGACTAGCGGTTCACAATGAGCAGTTCTTC. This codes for CASSLPGLAVHNEQFF.

In nucleotides, the CDR3 is TGTGCCACCAGCAGAGTAAGGGTTTACACTGAAGCTTTCTTT. The encoded protein is CATSRVRVYTEAFF. The V call is TRBV15, the J call TRBJ1-1; D gene ambiguous. CDR3 size: 14 residues. The V end lost 1 base, the J end lost 3 bases, and 9 bases lay between the germline ends. Germline loops: CDR1 LNHNV, CDR2 YYDKDF (reference sequence).

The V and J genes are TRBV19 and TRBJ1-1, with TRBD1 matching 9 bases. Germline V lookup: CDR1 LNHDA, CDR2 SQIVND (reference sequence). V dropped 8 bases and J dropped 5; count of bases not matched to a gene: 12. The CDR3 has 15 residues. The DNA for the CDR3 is TGTGCCAGTTGCGACGGTGGACAGGGGATGACTGAAGCTTTCTTT. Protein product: CASCDGGQGMTEAFF. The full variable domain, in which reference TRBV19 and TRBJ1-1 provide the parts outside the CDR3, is DGGITQSPKYLFRKEGQNVTLSCEQNLNHDAMYWYRQDPGQGLRLIYYSQIVNDFQKGDIAEGYSVSREKKESFPLTVTSAQKNPTAFYLCASCDGGQGMTEAFFGQGTRLTVV.

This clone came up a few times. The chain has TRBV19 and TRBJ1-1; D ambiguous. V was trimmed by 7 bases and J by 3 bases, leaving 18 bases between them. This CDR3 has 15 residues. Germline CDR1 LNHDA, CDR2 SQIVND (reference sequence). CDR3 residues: CASKVAAGLDTEAFF. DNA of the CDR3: TGTGCCAGTAAAGTTGCAGCAGGTCTGGACACTGAAGCTTTCTTT. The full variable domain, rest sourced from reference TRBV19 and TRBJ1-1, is DGGITQSPKYLFRKEGQNVTLSCEQNLNHDAMYWYRQDPGQGLRLIYYSQIVNDFQKGDIAEGYSVSREKKESFPLTVTSAQKNPTAFYLCASKVAAGLDTEAFFGQGTRLTVV.

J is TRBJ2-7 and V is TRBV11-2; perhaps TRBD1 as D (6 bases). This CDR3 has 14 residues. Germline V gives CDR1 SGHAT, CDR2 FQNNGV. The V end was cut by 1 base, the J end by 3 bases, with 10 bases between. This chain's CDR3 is CASSLATGFYEQYV. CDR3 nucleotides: TGTGCCAGCAGCTTAGCCACAGGGTTCTACGAGCAGTACGTC.

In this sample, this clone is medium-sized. CDR3 nucleotides: TGTGCCAGCAGCTTTGGACAGGGGACTTCACCCCTCCACTTT. Its protein product is CASSFGQGTSPLHF. The V and J genes are TRBV5-4 and TRBJ1-6; 9 nucleotides agree with TRBD1. This CDR3 has 14 amino acids. The junction had 3 bases not matched to a gene; V was cut back by 2 bases and J by 9 bases. CDR1 is SGHNT, CDR2 YYREEE, per germline (reference sequence).

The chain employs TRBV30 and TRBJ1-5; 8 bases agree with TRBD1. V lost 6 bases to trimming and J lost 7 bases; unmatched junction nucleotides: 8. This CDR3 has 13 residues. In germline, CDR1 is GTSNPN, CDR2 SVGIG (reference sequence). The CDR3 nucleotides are TGTGCCTGTGCAGGGGGCGCGGAGCAGCCCCAGCATTTT. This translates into CACAGGAEQPQHF.

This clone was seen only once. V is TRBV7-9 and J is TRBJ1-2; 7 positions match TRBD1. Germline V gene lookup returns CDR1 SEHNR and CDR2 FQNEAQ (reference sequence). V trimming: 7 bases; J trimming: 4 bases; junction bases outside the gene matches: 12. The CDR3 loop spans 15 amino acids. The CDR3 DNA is TGTGCCAGCAACAACTCAGGGGGGAGAGTCTATGGCTACACCTTC. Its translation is CASNNSGGRVYGYTF.

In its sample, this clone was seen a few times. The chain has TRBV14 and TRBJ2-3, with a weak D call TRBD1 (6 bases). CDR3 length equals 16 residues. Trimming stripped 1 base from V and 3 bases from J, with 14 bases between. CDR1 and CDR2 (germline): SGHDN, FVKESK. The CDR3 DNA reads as TGTGCCAGCAGCCAAGTCTGGACAGAGATAACAGATACGCAGTATTTT. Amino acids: CASSQVWTEITDTQYF.